This T cell receptor beta chain originates from a study of blood T cells in healthy people across ages. Whole-study results and caveats: Long-lived donors had more naive CD4+ cells and higher diversity than aged donors.

PCR was performed a second time for roughly 7 to 11 cycles using a sample-barcoded 5' primer and a J-beta primer mix. Tags on each cDNA molecule came from a template-switch adaptor with 12 random nucleotides. TCRdb analysed the 5' RACE reads with MiXCR anew, one entry per CDR3 protein. This sample has about 730,000 distinct CDR3 sequences, with around 40% found just once. This clonotype has a handful of counts. The antigen is unknown. V gave up 5 bases and J gave up 2 bases; unmatched junction bases: 11. Germline CDR1 SNHLY, CDR2 FYNNEI. There are 18 residues in the CDR3. It was roughly 10 milliliters of peripheral blood that were drawn from each donor. At least 7 million PBMCs were isolated per sample.

This TCR was sampled from a woman aged 60-75 years in good health. This chain uses TRBV2 with TRBJ2-5, with 13 bases matching TRBD2. The sample consisted of blood. CDR3 protein: CASSLTSGGATGQETQYF. The CDR3, as DNA: TGTGCCAGCAGTCTAACTAGCGGGGGGGCCACGGGGCAAGAGACCCAGTACTTC.